This section outlines one T cell receptor (beta chain) sequence together with its context. The CDR3 has 14 amino acids. Unmatched junction bases numbered 6, after V lost 4 bases and J lost 5 bases. Germline V gives CDR1 LGHNA, CDR2 YNFKEQ. The authors extracted RNA and reverse transcribed it into cDNA as the sequencing template. Some clones are missing from TCRdb's copy, which holds only in-frame ones; the method was immunoSEQ multiplex PCR. The data show 150,000 or so clones, with 55% seen just once and around 5% held by the top ten. The source of the sample is a study of CD8+ T cells in alopecia areata. A FACSAria was used to sort CD4+ and CD8+ T cells. These cells came from PBMCs.

This clonotype originated in a human donor in good health. The V gene is TRBV4-2, the J gene TRBJ2-5, with 8 positions matching TRBD2. The material sequenced was CD4+ T cells sorted from blood. CDR3 in DNA: TGTGCCAGCAGCCCGAGCGGGAGTACGGAGACCCAGTACTTC. It is translated as CASSPSGSTETQYF.